This T cell receptor (beta chain) was sequenced for a study of blood T cell repertoires in COVID-19. TCRdb's table, derived via immunoSEQ multiplex PCR, lists solely in-frame clones and lacks some. The sample lists more than 85,000 clones; roughly 88% were seen once. CDR3 length equals 13 residues. From germline, CDR1 is MNHEY and CDR2 SVGAGI. The ends were cut back, 6 bases at V and 8 bases at J, with 13 bases in the middle. The sequenced sample was peripheral blood. The receptor comes from a man aged 50 or older with COVID-19, enrolled during active disease. The chain couples TRBV6-5 to TRBJ1-4, with D possibly being TRBD1 (5 bases). The CDR3: CASRTARQEKLFF. The CDR3 coding sequence is TGTGCCAGCAGGACAGCGCGTCAGGAAAAACTGTTTTTT.